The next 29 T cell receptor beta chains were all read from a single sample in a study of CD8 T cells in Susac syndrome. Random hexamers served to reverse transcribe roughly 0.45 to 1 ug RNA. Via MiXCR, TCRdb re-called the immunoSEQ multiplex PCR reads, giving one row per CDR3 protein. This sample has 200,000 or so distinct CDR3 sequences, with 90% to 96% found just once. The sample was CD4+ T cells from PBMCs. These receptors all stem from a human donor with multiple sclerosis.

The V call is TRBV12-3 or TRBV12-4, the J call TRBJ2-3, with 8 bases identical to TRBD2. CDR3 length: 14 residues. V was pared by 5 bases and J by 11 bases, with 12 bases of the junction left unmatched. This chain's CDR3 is CASSPGGAGRKQYF. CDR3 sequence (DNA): TGTGCCAGCAGTCCCGGGGGGGCGGGTCGTAAGCAGTATTTT.

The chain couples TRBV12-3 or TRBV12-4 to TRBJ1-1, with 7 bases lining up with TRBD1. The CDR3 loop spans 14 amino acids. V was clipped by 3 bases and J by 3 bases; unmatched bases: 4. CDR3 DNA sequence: TGTGCCAGCAGTTTGCAGGGGGGGTACACTGAAGCTTTCTTT. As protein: CASSLQGGYTEAFF.

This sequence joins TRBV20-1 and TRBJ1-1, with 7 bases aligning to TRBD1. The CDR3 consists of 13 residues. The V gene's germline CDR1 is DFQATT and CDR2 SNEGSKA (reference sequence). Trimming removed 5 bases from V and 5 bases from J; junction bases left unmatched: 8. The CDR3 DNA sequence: TGCAGTGCTGAAAGGACAGGTCGAACTGAAGCTTTCTTT. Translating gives CSAERTGRTEAFF.

The CDR3 DNA sequence: TGTGCCAGCAGCTCAGCGGGACTAGCGACAGATACGCAGTATTTT. It codes for CASSSAGLATDTQYF. V and J are TRBV7-9 and TRBJ2-3; 10 nucleotides agree with TRBD2. This CDR3 has 15 amino acids. The ends lost 4 bases at V and 3 bases at J; junction bases unmatched: 4. Germline lookup yields CDR1 SEHNR and CDR2 FQNEAQ (reference sequence).

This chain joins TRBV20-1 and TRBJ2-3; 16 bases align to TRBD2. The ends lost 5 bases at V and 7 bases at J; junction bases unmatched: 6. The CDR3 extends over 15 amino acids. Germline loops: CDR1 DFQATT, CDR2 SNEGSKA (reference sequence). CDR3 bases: TGCAGTGCTCATGGGACTAGCGGGGGGGCAAATACGCAGTATTTT. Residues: CSAHGTSGGANTQYF.

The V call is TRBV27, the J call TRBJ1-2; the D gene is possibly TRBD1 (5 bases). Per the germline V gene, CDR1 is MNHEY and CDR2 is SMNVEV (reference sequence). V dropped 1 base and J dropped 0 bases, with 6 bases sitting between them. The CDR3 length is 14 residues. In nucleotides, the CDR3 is TGTGCCAGCAGTTTATGGGGGTCTAACTATGGCTACACCTTC. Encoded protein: CASSLWGSNYGYTF.

CDR3 coding DNA: TGTGCCAGCAGTCGCTCGGTGGGCGGACAGGTTAACTATGGCTACACCTTC. Protein: CASSRSVGGQVNYGYTF. The chain uses TRBV12-3 or TRBV12-4 and TRBJ1-2, with 7 bases that match TRBD1. The ends lost 5 bases at V and 1 base at J; junction bases unmatched: 13. This CDR3 has 17 amino acids.

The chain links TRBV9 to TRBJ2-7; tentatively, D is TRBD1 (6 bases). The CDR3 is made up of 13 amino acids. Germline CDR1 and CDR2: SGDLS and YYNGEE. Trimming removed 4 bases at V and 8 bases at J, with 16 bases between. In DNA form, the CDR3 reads TGTGCCAGCAGCCCCGGAAGGGGGAACCAGCAGTACTTC. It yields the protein CASSPGRGNQQYF.

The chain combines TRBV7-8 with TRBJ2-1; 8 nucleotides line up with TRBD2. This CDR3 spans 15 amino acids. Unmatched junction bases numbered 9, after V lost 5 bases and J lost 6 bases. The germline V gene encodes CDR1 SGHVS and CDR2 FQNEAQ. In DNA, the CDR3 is TGTGCCAGCAGCCCCTATACTGCGGGGGGCAATGAGCAGTTCTTC. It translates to CASSPYTAGGNEQFF.

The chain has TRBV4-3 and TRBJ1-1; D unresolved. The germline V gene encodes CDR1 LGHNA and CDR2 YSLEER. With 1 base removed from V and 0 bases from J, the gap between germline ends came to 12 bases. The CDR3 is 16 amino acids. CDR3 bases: TGCGCCAGCAGCCAAGGGGGTCGGAGCATGAACACTGAAGCTTTCTTT. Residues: CASSQGGRSMNTEAFF.

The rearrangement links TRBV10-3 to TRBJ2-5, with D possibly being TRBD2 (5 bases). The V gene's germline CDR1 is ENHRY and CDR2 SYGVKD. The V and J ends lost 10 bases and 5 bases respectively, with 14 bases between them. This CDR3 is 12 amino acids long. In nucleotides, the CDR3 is TGTGCCAACTCCCCGGGCGGGGAGACCCAGTACTTC. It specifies CANSPGGETQYF.

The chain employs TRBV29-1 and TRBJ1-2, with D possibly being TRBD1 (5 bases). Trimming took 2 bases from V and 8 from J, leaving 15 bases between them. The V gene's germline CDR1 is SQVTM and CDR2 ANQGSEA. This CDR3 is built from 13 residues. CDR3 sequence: CSVESSGAEGYTF. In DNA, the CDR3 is TGCAGCGTTGAATCTAGCGGGGCGGAAGGCTACACCTTC.

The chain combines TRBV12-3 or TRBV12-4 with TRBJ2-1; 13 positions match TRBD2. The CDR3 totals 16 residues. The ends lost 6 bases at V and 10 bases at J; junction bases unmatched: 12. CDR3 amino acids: CASRKHGLAGVREQFF. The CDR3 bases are TGTGCCAGCAGGAAACACGGACTAGCGGGGGTCAGGGAGCAGTTCTTC.

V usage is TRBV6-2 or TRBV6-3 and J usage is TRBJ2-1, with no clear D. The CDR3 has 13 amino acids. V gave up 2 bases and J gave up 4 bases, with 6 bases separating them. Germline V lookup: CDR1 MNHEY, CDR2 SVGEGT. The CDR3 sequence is CASSYDVYNEQFF. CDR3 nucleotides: TGTGCCAGCAGTTACGACGTTTACAATGAGCAGTTCTTC.

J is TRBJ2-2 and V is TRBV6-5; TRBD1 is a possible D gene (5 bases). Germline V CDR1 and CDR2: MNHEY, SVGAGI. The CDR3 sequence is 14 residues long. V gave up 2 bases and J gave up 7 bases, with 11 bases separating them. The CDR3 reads CASSYLQGNGELFF. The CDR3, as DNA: TGTGCCAGCAGTTACCTCCAGGGAAACGGGGAGCTGTTTTTT.

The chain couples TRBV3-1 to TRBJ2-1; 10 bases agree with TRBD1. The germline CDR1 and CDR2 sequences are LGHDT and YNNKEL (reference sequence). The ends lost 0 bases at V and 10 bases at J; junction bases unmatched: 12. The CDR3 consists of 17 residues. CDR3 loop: CASSQDRAGTGDNEQFF. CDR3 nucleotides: TGTGCCAGCAGCCAAGATCGGGCCGGGACAGGGGATAACGAGCAGTTCTTC.

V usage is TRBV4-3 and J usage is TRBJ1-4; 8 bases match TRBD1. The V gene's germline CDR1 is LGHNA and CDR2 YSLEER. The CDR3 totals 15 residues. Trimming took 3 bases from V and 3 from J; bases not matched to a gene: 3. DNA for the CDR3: TGCGCCAGCAGCCAGCGACAGGGGCCTAATGAAAAACTGTTTTTT. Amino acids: CASSQRQGPNEKLFF.

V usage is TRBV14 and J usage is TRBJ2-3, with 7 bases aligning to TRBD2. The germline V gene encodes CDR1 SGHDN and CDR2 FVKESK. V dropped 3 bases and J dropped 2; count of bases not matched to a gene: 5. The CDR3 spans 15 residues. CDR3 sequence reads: CASSQRTSFTDTQYF. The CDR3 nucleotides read TGTGCCAGCAGCCAGAGGACTAGTTTCACAGATACGCAGTATTTT.

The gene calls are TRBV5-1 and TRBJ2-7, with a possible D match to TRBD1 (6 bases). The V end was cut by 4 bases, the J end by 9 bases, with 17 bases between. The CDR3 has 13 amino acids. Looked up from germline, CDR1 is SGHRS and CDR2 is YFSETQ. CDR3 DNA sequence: TGCGCCAGCAGCCCCCAACAGGGCATGGTGCAGTACTTC. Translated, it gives CASSPQQGMVQYF.

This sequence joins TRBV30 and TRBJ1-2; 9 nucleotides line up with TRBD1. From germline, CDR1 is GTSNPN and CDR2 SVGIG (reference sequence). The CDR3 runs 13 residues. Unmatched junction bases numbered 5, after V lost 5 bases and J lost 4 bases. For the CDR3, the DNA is TGTGCCTGGGGACAGGGGCTTACCTATGGCTACACCTTC. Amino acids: CAWGQGLTYGYTF. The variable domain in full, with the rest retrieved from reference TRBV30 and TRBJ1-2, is SQTIHQWPATLVQPVGSPLSLECTVEGTSNPNLYWYRQAAGRGLQLLFYSVGIGQISSEVPQNLSASRPQDRQFILSSKKLLLSDSGFYLCAWGQGLTYGYTFGSGTRLTVV.

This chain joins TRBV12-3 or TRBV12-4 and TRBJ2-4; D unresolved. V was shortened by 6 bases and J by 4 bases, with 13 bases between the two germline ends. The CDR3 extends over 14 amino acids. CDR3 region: CASSLIGLKNIQYF. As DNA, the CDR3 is TGTGCCAGCAGCTTAATAGGCCTTAAAAACATTCAGTACTTC.

CDR3 sequence: CASSFLGGYGYTF. CDR3 bases: TGTGCCAGCAGTTTTCTGGGCGGCTATGGCTACACCTTC. The chain couples TRBV12-3 or TRBV12-4 to TRBJ1-2; D call uncertain. This CDR3 contains 13 residues. Trimming left V 3 bases short and J 4 bases short, with 9 bases between.

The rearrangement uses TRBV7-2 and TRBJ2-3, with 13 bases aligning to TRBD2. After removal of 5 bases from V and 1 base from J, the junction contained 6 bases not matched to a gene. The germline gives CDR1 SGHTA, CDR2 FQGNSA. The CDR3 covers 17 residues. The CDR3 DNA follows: TGTGCCAGCAGCCTTAGCGGGACTAGCGGGGGCACAGATACGCAGTATTTT. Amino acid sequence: CASSLSGTSGGTDTQYF.

CDR3 sequence reads: CASREQSNQPQHF. The CDR3 DNA sequence: TGTGCCAGCCGTGAACAGTCTAATCAGCCCCAGCATTTT. This rearrangement joins TRBV18 to TRBJ1-5, with D uncertain. The CDR3 contains 13 residues. The V gene lost 8 bases and the J gene lost 4 bases, with 12 bases spanning the gap. Germline CDR1 and CDR2: KGHSH and LQKENI.

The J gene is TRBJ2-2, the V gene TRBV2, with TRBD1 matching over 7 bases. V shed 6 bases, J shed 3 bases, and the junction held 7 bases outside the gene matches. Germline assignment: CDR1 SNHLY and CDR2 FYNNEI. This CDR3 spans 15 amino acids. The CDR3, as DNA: TGTGCCAGCAGGATTGTGACAGGGTACACCGGGGAGCTGTTTTTT. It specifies CASRIVTGYTGELFF.

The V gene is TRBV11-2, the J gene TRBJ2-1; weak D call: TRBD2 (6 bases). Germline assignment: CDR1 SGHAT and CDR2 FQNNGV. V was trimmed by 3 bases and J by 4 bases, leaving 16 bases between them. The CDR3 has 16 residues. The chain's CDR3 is CASSLNLRGIYNEQFF. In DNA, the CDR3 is TGTGCCAGCAGCTTGAACCTGCGCGGGATTTACAATGAGCAGTTCTTC.

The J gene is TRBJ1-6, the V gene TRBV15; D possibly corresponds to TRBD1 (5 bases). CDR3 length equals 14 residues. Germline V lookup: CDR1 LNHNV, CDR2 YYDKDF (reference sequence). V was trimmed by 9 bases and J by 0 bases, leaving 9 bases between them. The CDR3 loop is CATWDRSYNSPLHF. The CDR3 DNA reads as TGTGCCACATGGGACCGCTCCTATAATTCACCCCTCCACTTT.

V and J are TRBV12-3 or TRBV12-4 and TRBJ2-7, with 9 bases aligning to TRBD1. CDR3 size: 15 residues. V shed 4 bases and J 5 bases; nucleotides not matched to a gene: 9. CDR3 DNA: TGTGCCAGCAGTTGGGACAGGGCGAGCTGGGACGAGCAGTACTTC. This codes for CASSWDRASWDEQYF.

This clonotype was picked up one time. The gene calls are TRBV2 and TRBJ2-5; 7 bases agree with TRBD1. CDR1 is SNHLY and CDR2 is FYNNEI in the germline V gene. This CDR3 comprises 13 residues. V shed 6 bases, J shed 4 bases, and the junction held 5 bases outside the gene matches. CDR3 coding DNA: TGTGCCAGCAGACTGACAGGGACAGAGACCCAGTACTTC. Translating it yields CASRLTGTETQYF.